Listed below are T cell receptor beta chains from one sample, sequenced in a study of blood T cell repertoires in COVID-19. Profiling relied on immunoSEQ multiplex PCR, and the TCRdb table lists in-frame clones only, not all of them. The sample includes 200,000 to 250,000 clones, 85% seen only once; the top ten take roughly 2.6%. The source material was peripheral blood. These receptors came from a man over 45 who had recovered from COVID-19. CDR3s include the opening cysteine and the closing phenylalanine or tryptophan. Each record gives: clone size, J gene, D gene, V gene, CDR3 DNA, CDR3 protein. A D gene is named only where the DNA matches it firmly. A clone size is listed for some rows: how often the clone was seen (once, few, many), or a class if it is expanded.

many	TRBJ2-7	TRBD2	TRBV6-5	TGTGCCAGCAGTCATGGGACTAGCGGACCCTACGAGCAGTACTTC	CASSHGTSGPYEQYF
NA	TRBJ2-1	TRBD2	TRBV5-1	TGCGCCAGCAGGCGGGGGGTTGGGGTCCGAACTCACAATGAGCAGTTCTTC	CASRRGVGVRTHNEQFF
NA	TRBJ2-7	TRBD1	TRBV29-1	TGCAGCGTTGGACGAGGGACAGGGGTATGGGAGCAGTACTTC	CSVGRGTGVWEQYF
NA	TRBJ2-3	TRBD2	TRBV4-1	TGCGCCAGCAGCCTCACTAGCGGCTCTGTAGATACGCAGTATTTT	CASSLTSGSVDTQYF
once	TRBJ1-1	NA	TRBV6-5	TGTGCCAGCAGTTACTTGCAGGAGAACACTGAAGCTTTCTTT	CASSYLQENTEAFF
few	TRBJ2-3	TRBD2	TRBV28	TGTGCCAGCAGTTTATACGGTAGCGGGAGAAGGACAGATACGCAGTATTTT	CASSLYGSGRRTDTQYF
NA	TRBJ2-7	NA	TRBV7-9	TGTGCCGGCCTTGGGGGGAGAGATTACGAGCAGTACTTC	CAGLGGRDYEQYF
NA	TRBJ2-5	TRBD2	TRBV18	TGTGCCAGCTCACCACCGGTACTAGCGGGAGGAGAGACCCAGTACTTC	CASSPPVLAGGETQYF
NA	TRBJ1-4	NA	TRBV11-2	TGTGCCAGCAGCTTACGGCCTTGGGGGGTCGAGGAAAAACTGTTTTTT	CASSLRPWGVEEKLFF
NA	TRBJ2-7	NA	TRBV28	TGTGCCAGTCAGATGTACCAGGGCCACTACGAGCAGTACTTC	CASQMYQGHYEQYF
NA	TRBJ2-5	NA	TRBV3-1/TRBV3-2	TGTGCCAGCAGCCATGGGGGCGGTTTCGATCTTCCCGGGGAGACCCAGTACTTC	CASSHGGGFDLPGETQYF
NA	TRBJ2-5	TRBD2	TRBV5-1	TGCGCCAGCAGCTTTAGCGGGAGCCAAGAGACCCAGTACTTC	CASSFSGSQETQYF
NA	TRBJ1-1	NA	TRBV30	TGTGCCTGGAGGCTACAGGGAAGGGCTGAAGCTTTCTTT	CAWRLQGRAEAFF
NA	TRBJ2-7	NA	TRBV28	TGTGCCAGCAGTCCCTCACCACACTACGAGCAGTACTTC	CASSPSPHYEQYF
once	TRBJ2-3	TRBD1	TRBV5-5	TGTGCCAGCAGCTGGGGGACGACAGGGTCAACGCAGTATTTT	CASSWGTTGSTQYF
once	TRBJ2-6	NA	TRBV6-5	TGTGCCAGCGGCAAGGGGGGGCCGGGGGCCAACGTCCTGACTTTC	CASGKGGPGANVLTF
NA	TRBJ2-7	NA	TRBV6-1	TGTGCCAGCAGTGATCAAATCAGGGCAGAGCAGTACTTC	CASSDQIRAEQYF
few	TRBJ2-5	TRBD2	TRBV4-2	TGTGCCAGCAGCCAAGTTGGGGAGGGGGAGACCCAGTACTTC	CASSQVGEGETQYF
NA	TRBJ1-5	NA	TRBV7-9	TGTGCCAGCAGCTCCGAGGCAGGGGTTAATCAGCCCCAGCATTTT	CASSSEAGVNQPQHF
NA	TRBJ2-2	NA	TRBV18	TGTGCCAGCTCAGGAGCGGACAGTCCCGGCGGCACCGGGGAGCTGTTTTTT	CASSGADSPGGTGELFF
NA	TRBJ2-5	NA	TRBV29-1	TGCAGCTATCGACTCCTACAAGAGACCCAGTACTTC	CSYRLLQETQYF
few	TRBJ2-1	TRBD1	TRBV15	TGTGCCACCAGCAGGAGGGGACAGGGTAGGCATGAGCAGTTCTTC	CATSRRGQGRHEQFF
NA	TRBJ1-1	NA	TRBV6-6	TGTGCCAGCAGTTACGTGGGGGGCACTGAAGCTTTCTTT	CASSYVGGTEAFF
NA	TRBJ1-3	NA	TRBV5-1	TGCGCCAGCAGCTTGAATCTCGGGAGCTCTGGAAACACCATATATTTT	CASSLNLGSSGNTIYF
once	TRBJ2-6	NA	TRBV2	TGTGCCAGCAGCTATTGGGCCAACGTCCTGACTTTC	CASSYWANVLTF
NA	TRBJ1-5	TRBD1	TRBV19	TGTGCCAGTAGTATAGGTACAGGGGGAGATCAGCCCCAGCATTTT	CASSIGTGGDQPQHF
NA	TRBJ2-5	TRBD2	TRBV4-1	TGCGCCAGCAGCCAAGGGATTGCTAGCGGGAGTAGGGAGACCCAGTACTTC	CASSQGIASGSRETQYF
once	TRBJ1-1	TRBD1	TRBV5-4	TGTGCCAGCAGCTATAAACCAGGGGGCCTGAACACTGAAGCTTTCTTT	CASSYKPGGLNTEAFF
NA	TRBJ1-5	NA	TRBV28	TGTGCCAGCAGTTTATACACAGGTAGACGCAATCAGCCCCAGCATTTT	CASSLYTGRRNQPQHF
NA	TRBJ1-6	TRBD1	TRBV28	TGTGCCAGCAGTCCCCGGACAGGGGGCATCGATTCACCCCTCCACTTT	CASSPRTGGIDSPLHF
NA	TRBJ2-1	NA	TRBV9	TGTGCCAGCAGCGGCTCCAGGGGCAGGGTCGATGAGCAGTTCTTC	CASSGSRGRVDEQFF
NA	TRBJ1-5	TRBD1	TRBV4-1	TGCGCCAGCAGCTGGGACAGGGGCGGCAATCAGCCCCAGCATTTT	CASSWDRGGNQPQHF
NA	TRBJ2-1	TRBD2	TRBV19	TGTGCCAGTAGCACTCCAGTGGCGGGAGGCAATGAGCAGTTCTTC	CASSTPVAGGNEQFF
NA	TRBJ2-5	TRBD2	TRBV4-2	TGTGCCAGCGGACTAGCGGGAGAGACCCAGTACTTC	CASGLAGETQYF
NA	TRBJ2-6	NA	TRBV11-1	TGTGCCAGCAGCTTCGATAGGACAGCTGGGGCCAACGTCCTGACTTTC	CASSFDRTAGANVLTF
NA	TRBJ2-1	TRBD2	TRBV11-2	TGTGCCAGCAGCCCCACTAGCGGGGGGTACAATGAGCAGTTCTTC	CASSPTSGGYNEQFF
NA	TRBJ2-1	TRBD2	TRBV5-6	TGTGCCAGCAGCTTCGGCGGGAGAGTCTACAATGAGCAGTTCTTC	CASSFGGRVYNEQFF
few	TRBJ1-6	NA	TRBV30	TGTGCCTGGAGTTTCCCTTCATCGGGAAGTAAGCGGTCTAATTCACCCCTCCACTTT	CAWSFPSSGSKRSNSPLHF